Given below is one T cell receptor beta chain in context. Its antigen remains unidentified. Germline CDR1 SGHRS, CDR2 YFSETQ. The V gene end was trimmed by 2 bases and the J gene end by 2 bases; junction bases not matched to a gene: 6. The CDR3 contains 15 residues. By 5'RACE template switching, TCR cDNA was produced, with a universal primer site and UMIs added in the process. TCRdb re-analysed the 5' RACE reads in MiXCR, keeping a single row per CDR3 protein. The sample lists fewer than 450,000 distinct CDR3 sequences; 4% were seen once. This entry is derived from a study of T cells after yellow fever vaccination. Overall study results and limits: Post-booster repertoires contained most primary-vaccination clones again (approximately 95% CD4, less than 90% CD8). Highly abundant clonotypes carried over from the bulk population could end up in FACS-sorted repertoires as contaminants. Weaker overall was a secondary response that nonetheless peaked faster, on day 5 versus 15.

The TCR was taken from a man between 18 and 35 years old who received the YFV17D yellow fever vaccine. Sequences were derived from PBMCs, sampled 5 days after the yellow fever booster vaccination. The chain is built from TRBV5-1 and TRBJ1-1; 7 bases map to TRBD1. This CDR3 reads CASSFLGQLNTEAFF. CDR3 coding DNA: TGCGCCAGCAGCTTCCTGGGACAGCTAAACACTGAAGCTTTCTTT.